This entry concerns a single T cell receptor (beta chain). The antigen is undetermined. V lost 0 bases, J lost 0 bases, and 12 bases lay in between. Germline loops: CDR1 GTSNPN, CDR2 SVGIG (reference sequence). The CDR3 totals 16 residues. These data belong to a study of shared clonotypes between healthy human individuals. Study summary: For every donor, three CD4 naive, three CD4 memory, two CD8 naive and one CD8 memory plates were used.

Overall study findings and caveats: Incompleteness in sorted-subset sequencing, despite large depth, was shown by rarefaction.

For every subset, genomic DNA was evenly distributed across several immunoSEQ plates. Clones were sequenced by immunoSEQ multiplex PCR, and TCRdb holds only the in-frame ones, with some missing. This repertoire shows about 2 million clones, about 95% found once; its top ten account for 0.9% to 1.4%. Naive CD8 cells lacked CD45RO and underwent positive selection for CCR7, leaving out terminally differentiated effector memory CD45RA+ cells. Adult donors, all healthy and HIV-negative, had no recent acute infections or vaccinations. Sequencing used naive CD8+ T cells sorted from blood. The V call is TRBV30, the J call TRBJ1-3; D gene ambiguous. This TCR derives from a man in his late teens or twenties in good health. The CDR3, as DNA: TGTGCCTGGAGTGTAAACATTCTCTACTCTGGAAACACCATATATTTT. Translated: CAWSVNILYSGNTIYF.